A single sample gave rise to the 25 T cell receptor beta chains below, sequenced in a study of blood T cell repertoires in COVID-19. The assay was immunoSEQ multiplex PCR, and TCRdb's table has in-frame clones only and misses some. The sample has some 290,000 clones, more than 70% seen once. The specimen sequenced was peripheral blood. The receptors shown here come from a woman aged 25 to 45 with COVID-19, enrolled during active disease.

CDR3 in amino acids: CASSFAGGGYTF. The CDR3 nucleotides read TGTGCCAGCAGCTTTGCAGGGGGTGGCTACACCTTC. The chain is built from TRBV7-2 and TRBJ1-2; 7 bases are a match to TRBD1. Germline CDR1 and CDR2: SGHTA and FQGNSA. The CDR3 is 12 amino acids. The V and J ends lost 3 bases and 7 bases, in that order; junction bases with no gene match: 2.

The chain employs TRBV19 and TRBJ1-4; possibly TRBD1 for D (5 bases). The CDR3 sequence is 15 residues long. Germline CDR1 and CDR2: LNHDA and SQIVND (reference sequence). V lost 5 bases and J 6 bases, leaving 16 bases between the germline ends. This chain's CDR3 is CASSPSGREDEKLFF. The CDR3 DNA reads TGTGCCAGTAGTCCCTCCGGCAGGGAAGATGAAAAACTGTTTTTT.

The rearrangement links TRBV19 to TRBJ1-2, with D perhaps matching TRBD1 (6 bases). CDR3 length equals 14 residues. Trimming left V 3 bases short and J 3 bases short, with 11 bases between. Germline CDR1 and CDR2: LNHDA and SQIVND (reference sequence). The CDR3 is CASSMQGSHYGYTF. The CDR3 coding sequence is TGTGCCAGTAGTATGCAGGGGAGTCACTATGGCTACACCTTC.

The chain joins TRBV7-3 to TRBJ2-5; the D gene is possibly TRBD2 (6 bases). V was trimmed by 2 bases and J by 4 bases, leaving 8 bases between them. The length of the CDR3 is 13 residues. Germline V lookup: CDR1 SGHTA, CDR2 FQGTGA. The CDR3 loop reads CASSLQEGETQYF. The CDR3 nucleotides read TGTGCCAGCAGCTTACAGGAGGGAGAGACCCAGTACTTC. The full variable domain, its missing parts supplied by reference TRBV7-3 and TRBJ2-5, is GAGVSQTPSNKVTEKGKYVELRCDPISGHTALYWYRQSLGQGPEFLIYFQGTGAADDSGLPNDRFFAVRPEGSVSTLKIQRTERGDSAVYLCASSLQEGETQYFGPGTRLLVL.

The chain employs TRBV5-1 and TRBJ2-5; 8 bases are shared with TRBD2. The germline V gene encodes CDR1 SGHRS and CDR2 YFSETQ. The CDR3 has 13 amino acids. After removal of 7 bases from V and 4 bases from J, the junction contained 6 bases not matched to a gene. In DNA form, the CDR3 reads TGCGCCAGCTGGGGAGCGGGAGTAGAGACCCAGTACTTC. Residues: CASWGAGVETQYF.

The chain links TRBV7-8 to TRBJ2-7; D gene unclear. CDR3 length: 13 residues. Looked up from germline, CDR1 is SGHVS and CDR2 is FQNEAQ. Deletions cut 5 bases from V and 9 bases from J, with 17 bases between. CDR3 DNA sequence: TGTGCCAGCAGCCCCAGTCTACGGTGGGCGCAGTACTTC. Translation gives CASSPSLRWAQYF.

The CDR3 reads CASSLGGHHTDTQYF. The CDR3 DNA reads as TGTGCCAGCAGCTTAGGGGGACACCACACAGATACGCAGTATTTT. The rearrangement joins TRBV7-6 to TRBJ2-3, with D perhaps matching TRBD1 (6 bases). Germline CDR1 reads SGHVS; CDR2 reads FNYEAQ. The CDR3 sequence is 15 residues long. Trimming left V 1 base short and J 2 bases short, with 10 bases between.

J is TRBJ1-1 and V is TRBV27; D might be TRBD1 (5 bases). The CDR3 consists of 16 residues. Per the germline V gene, CDR1 is MNHEY and CDR2 is SMNVEV (reference sequence). Trimming left V 8 bases short and J 0 bases short, with 19 bases between. CDR3 bases: TGTGCCAGCCGTATTACAGGACGGGCACTGAACACTGAAGCTTTCTTT. It is translated as CASRITGRALNTEAFF.

This clone showed up just a few times. The chain has TRBV25-1 and TRBJ2-1; the match to TRBD1 covers 7 bases. V lost 3 bases to trimming and J lost 2 bases; unmatched junction nucleotides: 10. CDR1 MGHDK and CDR2 SYGVNS come from the germline V gene. The CDR3 length is 17 residues. The CDR3 region has the DNA TGTGCCAGCAGTGAGGGGACAGTGCAAGGCACCTACAATGAGCAGTTCTTC. Protein product: CASSEGTVQGTYNEQFF.

This clone was observed a handful of times. The rearrangement links TRBV18 to TRBJ2-7; 8 positions agree with TRBD1. Germline-derived CDR1 and CDR2 are KGHSH and LQKENI. The CDR3 has 15 residues. Trimming removed 3 bases from V and 1 base from J; junction bases left unmatched: 5. CDR3 in amino acids: CASSPIGQGSYEQYF. CDR3 DNA: TGTGCCAGCTCACCTATCGGACAGGGTTCCTACGAGCAGTACTTC.

CDR3 coding DNA: TGTGCCAGCAGCCACAGGGGAACCTACAATGAGCAGTTCTTC. Protein sequence: CASSHRGTYNEQFF. V and J are TRBV13 and TRBJ2-1; TRBD1 matches at 7 bases. The trim removed 5 bases at V and 2 bases at J, leaving 3 bases unmatched. Per germline, CDR1 PRHDT and CDR2 FYEKMQ (reference sequence). This CDR3 is 14 amino acids long. Filled out from reference TRBV13 and TRBJ2-1, the complete variable domain reads AAGVIQSPRHLIKEKRETATLKCYPIPRHDTVYWYQQGPGQDPQFLISFYEKMQSDKGSIPDRFSAQQFSDYHSELNMSSLELGDSALYFCASSHRGTYNEQFFGPGTRLTVL.

The CDR3 region is CASSPRDIYSGNTIYF. CDR3 sequence (DNA): TGTGCCAGTAGTCCTCGGGACATCTACTCTGGAAACACCATATATTTT. J is TRBJ1-3 and V is TRBV19; possibly TRBD1 for D (6 bases). This CDR3 comprises 16 residues. Trimming left V 5 bases short and J 0 bases short, with 14 bases between. Germline V gene sequence: CDR1 LNHDA, CDR2 SQIVND (reference sequence).

The rearrangement links TRBV10-1 to TRBJ1-6, with D unresolved. Germline V gives CDR1 WNHNN, CDR2 SYGVQD (reference sequence). The CDR3 is 14 residues long. V lost 0 bases to trimming and J lost 8 bases, with 8 bases between them. CDR3 sequence (DNA): TGCGCCAGCAGTGAGTCCTCCGGGGATTCACCCCTCCACTTT. Its protein is CASSESSGDSPLHF.

The chain has TRBV7-3 and TRBJ2-5; 9 positions match TRBD2. The germline gives CDR1 SGHTA, CDR2 FQGTGA. The CDR3 consists of 16 residues. Losses at the gene ends were 2 bases for V and 4 bases for J; bases not matched to a gene: 8. This CDR3 reads CASSLGAGGPGETQYF. In DNA, the CDR3 is TGTGCCAGCAGCTTAGGCGCGGGAGGGCCGGGAGAGACCCAGTACTTC.

CDR3: CASSQDPNRANEKLFF. As DNA, the CDR3 is TGTGCCAGCAGCCAAGATCCGAATCGCGCTAATGAAAAACTGTTTTTT. J is TRBJ1-4 and V is TRBV4-2; D uncertain. The V end lost 0 bases, the J end lost 3 bases, and 11 bases lay between the germline ends. Germline V CDR1 and CDR2: LGHNA, YNFKEQ. There are 16 residues in the CDR3.

The chain has TRBV11-3 and TRBJ1-1; TRBD1 is a possible D gene (5 bases). V lost 0 bases to trimming and J lost 6 bases, with 8 bases between them. Germline V lookup: CDR1 SGHNT, CDR2 YENEEA. The CDR3 runs to 13 residues. CDR3 bases: TGTGCCAGCAGCTTAGATCCGGGGGCTGAAGCTTTCTTT. Amino acids: CASSLDPGAEAFF.

The genes are TRBV19 and TRBJ1-2; 10 bases match TRBD1. J lost 6 bases, V lost 7 bases, and 8 bases had no gene match. The germline V gene encodes CDR1 LNHDA and CDR2 SQIVND (reference sequence). This CDR3 has 14 amino acids. This CDR3 is CASKKGTGVHGYTF. The DNA of the CDR3 is TGTGCCAGTAAGAAAGGGACAGGGGTCCATGGCTACACCTTC.

CDR3 sequence reads: CASIHRQLLNEKLFF. The CDR3 DNA sequence: TGTGCCAGTATACATCGACAGCTTCTTAATGAAAAACTGTTTTTT. V usage is TRBV19 and J usage is TRBJ1-4, with D tentatively TRBD1 (5 bases). V lost 7 bases and J 4 bases, leaving 16 bases between the germline ends. The CDR3 spans 15 residues. From germline, CDR1 is LNHDA and CDR2 SQIVND (reference sequence). Full variable domain (missing parts from reference TRBV19 and TRBJ1-4): DGGITQSPKYLFRKEGQNVTLSCEQNLNHDAMYWYRQDPGQGLRLIYYSQIVNDFQKGDIAEGYSVSREKKESFPLTVTSAQKNPTAFYLCASIHRQLLNEKLFFGSGTQLSVL.

The V call is TRBV7-2, the J call TRBJ1-6, with 8 bases aligning to TRBD1. There are 15 residues in the CDR3. The germline CDR1 and CDR2 sequences are SGHTA and FQGNSA. V shed 7 bases and J 0 bases; nucleotides not matched to a gene: 2. Here the CDR3 DNA reads TGTGCCAGCAACACAGGGGGCTCCTATAATTCACCCCTCCACTTT. This translates into CASNTGGSYNSPLHF.

The chain employs TRBV27 and TRBJ2-7; the D gene is possibly TRBD2 (6 bases). Per germline, CDR1 MNHEY and CDR2 SMNVEV (reference sequence). This CDR3 has 16 residues. Trimming removed 4 bases from V and 0 bases from J, with 16 bases in between. CDR3 protein: CASSSRLGRFSYEQYF. The CDR3 bases are TGTGCCAGCAGTTCCCGACTAGGGCGGTTCTCCTACGAGCAGTACTTC.

V is TRBV5-4 and J is TRBJ2-4, with D possibly TRBD1 on 6 matching bases. The CDR3 length is 15 residues. Trimming stripped 2 bases from V and 5 bases from J, with 14 bases between. Per the germline V gene, CDR1 is SGHNT and CDR2 is YYREEE (reference sequence). The CDR3 DNA reads TGTGCCAGCAGCTTTAACAGGGTCGAGGAAAACATTCAGTACTTC. Encoded protein: CASSFNRVEENIQYF.

This chain connects TRBV7-9 to TRBJ2-1; 7 nucleotides match TRBD2. Germline V gene data show CDR1 as SEHNR and CDR2 as FQNEAQ (reference sequence). The CDR3 is 15 amino acids. V lost 6 bases to trimming and J lost 3 bases; unmatched junction nucleotides: 8. For the CDR3, the DNA is TGTGCCAGCAGGGACGGCGGGACTAACTACAATGAGCAGTTCTTC. Residues: CASRDGGTNYNEQFF.

The gene calls are TRBV2 and TRBJ2-7, with TRBD2 identical over 9 bases. This CDR3 is 15 amino acids long. The J segment lost 6 bases and the V segment lost 7 bases, leaving 13 bases of the junction unmatched. In germline, CDR1 is SNHLY, CDR2 FYNNEI. CDR3: CASMAPLAGVGEQYF. The CDR3 DNA sequence: TGTGCCAGCATGGCCCCCTTAGCGGGAGTGGGCGAGCAGTACTTC.

This chain connects TRBV4-1 to TRBJ2-1; D is uncertain. The V gene lost 4 bases and the J gene lost 0 bases, with 13 bases spanning the gap. Germline lookup yields CDR1 MGHRA and CDR2 YSYEKL. This CDR3 is built from 16 residues. In DNA, the CDR3 is TGCGCCAGCAGCCGCGATGTTAGTAGCTCCTACAATGAGCAGTTCTTC. Translating it yields CASSRDVSSSYNEQFF.

The J gene is TRBJ2-1, the V gene TRBV2, with 11 bases matching TRBD2. The V segment lost 3 bases and the J segment 5 bases; nucleotides outside the gene matches: 9. CDR3 size: 17 residues. Per germline, CDR1 SNHLY and CDR2 FYNNEI. CDR3 loop: CASSEIRGLAANNEQFF. The DNA of the CDR3 is TGTGCCAGCAGTGAGATTCGGGGACTAGCGGCCAACAATGAGCAGTTCTTC.